The 17 T cell receptor beta chains in this list originate from one sample, sequenced in a study of T cells in women clearing cervical HPV infection (dated by TCRdb to 2016 to 2019). The protocol used for the library was the immunoSEQ multiplex PCR assay. TCRdb mirrors the immuneACCESS table, restricted to in-frame sequences. Some clones are absent from its copies; in checked studies, under half trace to an unresolved V gene, and the reason for the others is unknown. The table for this sample lists tens of thousands of clones. Clones ranked in the top ten supply 1.6% of the sample. Material: blood buffy coat. Receptor source: a woman aged 18 to 75 with a cervical HPV16 infection that either progressed to CIN3+ or cleared (not recorded which).

Worth noting for this clone: Read data end 3 residues before the CDR3 end; the end is taken from the germline J gene. This chain links TRBV7-2 with TRBJ1-5, with TRBD1 matching over 7 bases. Germline V gene lookup returns CDR1 SGHTA and CDR2 FQGNSA. V was pared by 2 bases and J by 4 bases, with 5 bases of the junction left unmatched. The CDR3 has 15 residues. The CDR3 DNA, read in part, is TGTGCCAGCAGCTTACGAGGGGGCGATAATCAGCCC. Translation: CASSLRGGDNQP. The whole CDR3 protein is CASSLRGGDNQPQHF.

Comments on this clone: The read ends 3 residues early relative to the CDR3; the germline J gene fills the gap. The J gene is TRBJ2-7, the V gene TRBV2, with D maybe TRBD1 (5 bases). The length of the CDR3 is 12 residues. Between the trimmed V and J ends, which lost 5 bases and 1 base, there was a span of 6 bases. Germline lookup yields CDR1 SNHLY and CDR2 FYNNEI. The CDR3 DNA, read in part, is TGTGCCAGCAGTTGGACATCCTACGAG. Amino acids: CASSWTSYE. Given in full, the CDR3 is CASSWTSYEQYF. Combining the CDR3 with reference TRBV2 and TRBJ2-7 gives the whole variable domain EPEVTQTPSHQVTQMGQEVILRCVPISNHLYFYWYRQILGQKVEFLVSFYNNEISEKSEIFDDQFSVERPDGSNFTLKIRSTKLEDSAMYFCASSWTSYEQYFGPGTRLTVT.

Worth noting for this clone: The CDR3 goes on 3 residues after the read ends, and that part is filled in from the germline J gene. The J gene is TRBJ1-6, the V gene TRBV7-2; 7 positions agree with TRBD1. This CDR3 has 14 residues. Germline CDR1 is SGHTA and CDR2 is FQGNSA. The V gene end was trimmed by 5 bases and the J gene end by 4 bases; junction bases not matched to a gene: 2. The CDR3 DNA, read in part, is TGTGCCAGCAGCCCACAGGGGTATAATTCACCC. Translation gives CASSPQGYNSP. The entire CDR3 protein is CASSPQGYNSPLHF.

As to this clone: The read ends 3 residues shy of where the CDR3 ends; the end is completed using the germline J gene. The chain combines TRBV20-1 with TRBJ2-3; D may be TRBD1 (7 bases). Per the germline V gene, CDR1 is DFQATT and CDR2 is SNEGSKA (reference sequence). The length of the CDR3 is 17 residues. CDR3 bases read: TGCAGTGCTAGAGATGCGGGGCAGGGGGGAGACCAAGAGACG. Protein sequence: CSARDAGQGGDQET. The full CDR3 protein reads CSARDAGQGGDQETQYF.

A word on this clone: At one end, the junction sequence differs from germline, possibly due to a read error. The read is 3 residues too short to cover the CDR3 end, so that end is filled in from the germline J gene. V and J are TRBV18 and TRBJ2-7; 8 nucleotides agree with TRBD1. The CDR3 has 16 residues. Germline V gene lookup returns CDR1 KGHSH and CDR2 LQKENI. The sequenced CDR3 bases are TGTGCCAGCTCCCCACGAGGACAGGGTAATTCAGGCGAG. Translated: CASSPRGQGNSGE. The entire CDR3 is CASSPRGQGNSGEQYF. Complete variable domain (other parts from reference TRBV18 and TRBJ2-7): NAGVMQNPRHLVRRRGQEARLRCSPMKGHSHVYWYRQLPEEGLKFMVYLQKENIIDESGMPKERFSAEFPKEGPSILRIQQVVRGDSAAYFCASSPRGQGNSGEQYFGPGTRLTVT.

About this clone: The read ends 3 residues before the CDR3 terminus; that terminus is restored from the germline J gene. The V gene is TRBV7-7, the J gene TRBJ2-5; 13 nucleotides line up with TRBD2. The CDR3 has 18 residues. Germline V gene sequence: CDR1 SSHAT, CDR2 FNYEAQ (reference sequence). Trimming at V came to 2 bases and at J to 7 bases, leaving 13 bases not matched to a gene. CDR3 residues: CASSLKGGGLAGYGTQYF. Partial CDR3 DNA: TGTGCCAGCAGCTTAAAGGGGGGGGGACTAGCGGGGTATGGGACC.

For this clone: The read is 3 residues too short to cover the CDR3 end, so that end is filled in from the germline J gene. The chain recombines TRBV19 with TRBJ2-5, with 10 bases fitting TRBD2. The CDR3 totals 17 residues. The germline V gene has CDR1 LNHDA and CDR2 SQIVND (reference sequence). Trimming cost V 5 bases and J 1 base; bases outside gene matches: 10. The sequenced CDR3 bases are TGTGCCAGTAGTTTGGCTAGCGGGAGTGCGGGCCAAGAGACC. It specifies CASSLASGSAGQET. The whole CDR3 reads CASSLASGSAGQETQYF.

As concerns this clone: The read ends 3 residues shy of where the CDR3 ends; the end is completed using the germline J gene. This chain uses TRBV29-1 with TRBJ1-2; 7 nucleotides match TRBD1. The germline gives CDR1 SQVTM, CDR2 ANQGSEA. The V gene end was trimmed by 7 bases and the J gene end by 2 bases; junction bases not matched to a gene: 7. There are 13 residues in the CDR3. The CDR3 here is CSGGQAPNYGYTF. The DNA read from the CDR3 is TGCAGCGGTGGACAGGCGCCAAACTATGGC.

CDR3 amino acids: CASSYTQQGHNEKLFF. The covered CDR3 bases are TGTGCCAGCAGTTACACTCAACAGGGGCATAATGAAAAA. The chain employs TRBV5-4 and TRBJ1-4, with 7 bases fitting TRBD1. The read stops 3 residues short of the end of the CDR3; the missing end is completed from the germline J gene. Trimming at V came to 5 bases and at J to 4 bases, leaving 11 bases not matched to a gene. The CDR3 length is 16 residues. Germline CDR1 reads SGHNT; CDR2 reads YYREEE (reference sequence).

Details on this clone: Sequencing ends 3 residues short of the CDR3 end; the germline J gene provides the rest. The V call is TRBV6-2 or TRBV6-3, the J call TRBJ1-1, with 11 bases matching TRBD1. CDR3 length equals 16 residues. The junction had 7 bases not matched to a gene; V was cut back by 2 bases and J by 5 bases. From germline, CDR1 is MNHEY and CDR2 SVGEGT. The CDR3 region is CASSYALGTGGTEAFF. The CDR3 bases that were read are TGTGCCAGCAGTTACGCGTTGGGGACAGGGGGTACTGAA.

Turning to this clone: The read halts 3 residues ahead of the CDR3 end, with the missing end drawn from the germline J gene. This chain joins TRBV11-3 and TRBJ2-3, with D perhaps being TRBD1 or TRBD2 (6 bases each). The germline gives CDR1 SGHNT, CDR2 YENEEA. Deletions cut 4 bases from V and 2 bases from J, with 13 bases between. CDR3 length: 15 residues. CDR3 residues: CASSWEDSYTDTQYF. The DNA read from the CDR3 is TGTGCCAGCAGCTGGGAGGACAGCTACACAGATACG.

Note on this clone: The read ends 3 residues early relative to the CDR3; the germline J gene fills the gap. V and J are TRBV18 and TRBJ2-4, with TRBD1 matching over 10 bases. In germline, CDR1 is KGHSH, CDR2 LQKENI. The length of the CDR3 is 16 residues. Partial CDR3 DNA: TGTGCCAGCTCACGGTCCGCGGGACAGGGGTTCTATGGT. This translates into CASSRSAGQGFYG. From start to end, the CDR3 is CASSRSAGQGFYGQYF.

Comment on this clone: With the read ending 3 residues before the CDR3 end, the germline J gene is used to fill in that end. The chain is built from TRBV18 and TRBJ1-1, with a possible D match to TRBD1 (6 bases). The length of the CDR3 is 16 residues. Germline V gene sequence: CDR1 KGHSH, CDR2 LQKENI. The V gene lost 3 bases and the J gene lost 4 bases, with 18 bases spanning the gap. The sequenced CDR3 bases are TGTGCCAGCTCACCGGGCCCTGGGGACATCGGCACTGAA. This gives the protein CASSPGPGDIGTE. The complete CDR3 reads CASSPGPGDIGTEAFF. The full variable domain, in which reference TRBV18 and TRBJ1-1 provide the parts outside the CDR3, is NAGVMQNPRHLVRRRGQEARLRCSPMKGHSHVYWYRQLPEEGLKFMVYLQKENIIDESGMPKERFSAEFPKEGPSILRIQQVVRGDSAAYFCASSPGPGDIGTEAFFGQGTRLTVV.

A remark on this clone: The sequenced fragment ends 3 residues before the CDR3 boundary, so the rest is inferred from the germline J gene. The chain has TRBV5-1 and TRBJ2-1, with 7 bases that match TRBD1. In germline, CDR1 is SGHRS, CDR2 YFSETQ. Trimming at V came to 1 base and at J to 7 bases, leaving 2 bases not matched to a gene. This CDR3 has 13 amino acids. CDR3 DNA (partial): TGCGCCAGCAGCTTGAGACAGGGTAATGAG. Its translation: CASSLRQGNE. The whole CDR3 is CASSLRQGNEQFF. Full variable domain (outside the CDR3, taken from reference TRBV5-1 and TRBJ2-1): KAGVTQTPRYLIKTRGQQVTLSCSPISGHRSVSWYQQTPGQGLQFLFEYFSETQRNKGNFPGRFSGRQFSNSRSEMNVSTLELGDSALYLCASSLRQGNEQFFGPGTRLTVL.

With respect to this clone: Read data end 3 residues before the CDR3 end; the end is taken from the germline J gene. This chain links TRBV18 with TRBJ1-1, with 9 bases aligning to TRBD1. Trimming cost V 1 base and J 0 bases; bases outside gene matches: 9. This CDR3 is 18 amino acids long. Germline CDR1 and CDR2: KGHSH and LQKENI. The CDR3 loop reads CASSPRGQGRGVNTEAFF. The sequenced part of the CDR3 DNA is TGTGCCAGCTCACCACGCGGACAGGGGCGAGGGGTGAACACTGAA.

Points on this clone: The DNA ends 3 residues before the CDR3 does, and the rest of the CDR3 is filled in from the germline J gene. The chain is built from TRBV5-1 and TRBJ2-2, with 8 nucleotides matching TRBD2. Trimming took 0 bases from V and 5 from J; bases not matched to a gene: 3. The CDR3 is 15 residues long. Germline V CDR1 and CDR2: SGHRS, YFSETQ. Partial CDR3 DNA: TGCGCCAGCAGCTTGGTCCAGCGGGGGACCGGGGAG. Its protein is CASSLVQRGTGE. The full-length CDR3 reads as CASSLVQRGTGELFF.

Regarding this clone: The read is 3 residues too short to cover the CDR3 end, so that end is filled in from the germline J gene. The chain is built from TRBV19 and TRBJ2-3, with TRBD1 identical over 11 bases. The ends lost 5 bases at V and 0 bases at J; junction bases unmatched: 13. Germline V gene sequence: CDR1 LNHDA, CDR2 SQIVND (reference sequence). The CDR3 has 19 amino acids. The sequenced part of the CDR3 DNA is TGTGCCAGTAGTCCGAGGACAGGGGGCGCAGCGCACAGCACAGATACG. Translated, it gives CASSPRTGGAAHSTDT. In full, the CDR3 reads CASSPRTGGAAHSTDTQYF.